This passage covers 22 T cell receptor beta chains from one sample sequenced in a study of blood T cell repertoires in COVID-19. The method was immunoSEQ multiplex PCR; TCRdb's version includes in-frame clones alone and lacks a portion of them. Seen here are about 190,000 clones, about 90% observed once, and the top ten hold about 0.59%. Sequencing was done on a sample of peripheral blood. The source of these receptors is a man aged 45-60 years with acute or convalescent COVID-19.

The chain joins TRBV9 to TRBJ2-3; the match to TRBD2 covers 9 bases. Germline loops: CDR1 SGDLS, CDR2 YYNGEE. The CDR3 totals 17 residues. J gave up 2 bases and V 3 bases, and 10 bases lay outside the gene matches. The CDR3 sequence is CASSDLAGKGATDTQYF. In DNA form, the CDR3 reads TGTGCCAGCAGCGACCTAGCGGGAAAGGGGGCCACAGATACGCAGTATTTT.

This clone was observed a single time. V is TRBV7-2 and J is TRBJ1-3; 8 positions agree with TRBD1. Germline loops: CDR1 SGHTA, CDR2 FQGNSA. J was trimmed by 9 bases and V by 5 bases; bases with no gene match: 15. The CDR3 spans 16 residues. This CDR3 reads CASSLDRVDLLGTIYF. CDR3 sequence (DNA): TGTGCCAGCAGCCTGGACAGGGTAGACCTCCTGGGCACCATATATTTT.

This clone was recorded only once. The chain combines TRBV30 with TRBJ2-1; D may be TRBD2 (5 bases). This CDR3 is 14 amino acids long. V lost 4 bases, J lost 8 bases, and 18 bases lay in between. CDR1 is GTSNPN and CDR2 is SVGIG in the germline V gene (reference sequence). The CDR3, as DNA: TGTGCCTGGAATTTGGTGGGAGTCGGCGATGAGCAGTTCTTC. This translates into CAWNLVGVGDEQFF. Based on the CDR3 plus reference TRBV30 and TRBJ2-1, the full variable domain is SQTIHQWPATLVQPVGSPLSLECTVEGTSNPNLYWYRQAAGRGLQLLFYSVGIGQISSEVPQNLSASRPQDRQFILSSKKLLLSDSGFYLCAWNLVGVGDEQFFGPGTRLTVL.

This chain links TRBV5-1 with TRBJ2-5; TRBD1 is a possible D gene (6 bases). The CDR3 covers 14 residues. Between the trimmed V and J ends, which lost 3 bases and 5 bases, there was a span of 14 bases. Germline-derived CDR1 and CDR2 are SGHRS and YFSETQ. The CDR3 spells CASSYDTTGETQYF. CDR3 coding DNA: TGCGCCAGCAGCTATGACACCACAGGGGAGACCCAGTACTTC. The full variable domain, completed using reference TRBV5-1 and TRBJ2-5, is KAGVTQTPRYLIKTRGQQVTLSCSPISGHRSVSWYQQTPGQGLQFLFEYFSETQRNKGNFPGRFSGRQFSNSRSEMNVSTLELGDSALYLCASSYDTTGETQYFGPGTRLLVL.

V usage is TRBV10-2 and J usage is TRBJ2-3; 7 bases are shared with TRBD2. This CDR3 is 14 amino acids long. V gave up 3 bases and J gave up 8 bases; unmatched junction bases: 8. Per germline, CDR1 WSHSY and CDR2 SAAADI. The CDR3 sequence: CASSDVGGTGTQYF. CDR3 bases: TGCGCCAGCAGTGACGTCGGGGGGACCGGTACGCAGTATTTT.

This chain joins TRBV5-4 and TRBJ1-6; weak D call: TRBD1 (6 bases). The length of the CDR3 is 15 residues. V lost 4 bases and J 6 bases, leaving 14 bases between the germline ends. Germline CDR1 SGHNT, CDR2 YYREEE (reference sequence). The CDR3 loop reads CASSRNGQLNSPLHF. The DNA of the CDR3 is TGTGCCAGCAGCAGGAACGGACAGCTTAATTCACCCCTCCACTTT.

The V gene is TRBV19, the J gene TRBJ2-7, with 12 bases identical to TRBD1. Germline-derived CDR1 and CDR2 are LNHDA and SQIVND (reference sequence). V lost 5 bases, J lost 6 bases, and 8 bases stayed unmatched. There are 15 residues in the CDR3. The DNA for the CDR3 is TGTGCCAGTAGTTCCCCGGGACAGGGGGCATCCGAGCAGTACTTC. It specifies CASSSPGQGASEQYF.

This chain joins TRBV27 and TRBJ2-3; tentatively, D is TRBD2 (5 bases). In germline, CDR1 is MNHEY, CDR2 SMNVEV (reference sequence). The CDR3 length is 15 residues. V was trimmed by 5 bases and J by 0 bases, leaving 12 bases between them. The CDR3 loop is CASSIGLLSTDTQYF. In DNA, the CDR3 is TGTGCCAGCAGTATCGGACTTTTGAGCACAGATACGCAGTATTTT.

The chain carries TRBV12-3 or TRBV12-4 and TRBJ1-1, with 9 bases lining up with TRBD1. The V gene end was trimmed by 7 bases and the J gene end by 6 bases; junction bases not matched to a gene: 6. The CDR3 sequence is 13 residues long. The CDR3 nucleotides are TGTGCCAGCAACGGGGACAGGGAGGCTGAAGCTTTCTTT. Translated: CASNGDREAEAFF.

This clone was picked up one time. CDR3: CATSRADRSTGELFF. The CDR3 DNA is TGTGCCACCAGCAGGGCAGACAGGTCCACCGGGGAGCTGTTTTTT. The chain links TRBV15 to TRBJ2-2, with D possibly TRBD1 on 6 matching bases. The V gene's germline CDR1 is LNHNV and CDR2 YYDKDF (reference sequence). CDR3 length: 15 amino acids. Trimming removed 3 bases at V and 4 bases at J, with 12 bases between.

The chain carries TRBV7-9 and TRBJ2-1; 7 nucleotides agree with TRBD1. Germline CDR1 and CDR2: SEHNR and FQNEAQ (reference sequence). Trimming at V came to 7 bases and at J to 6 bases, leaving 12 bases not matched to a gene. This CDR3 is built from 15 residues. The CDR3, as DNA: TGTGCCAGCAAAGGACAGGAGGACAGTCCCAATGAGCAGTTCTTC. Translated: CASKGQEDSPNEQFF.

The chain's CDR3 is CASTLNDRVHEQYV. The CDR3 DNA follows: TGTGCCAGCACCCTAAATGACAGGGTCCACGAGCAGTACGTC. V gene TRBV6-6 combines with J gene TRBJ2-7, with 7 bases fitting TRBD1. Germline V gives CDR1 MNHNY, CDR2 SVGAGI (reference sequence). Trimming at V came to 7 bases and at J to 5 bases, leaving 11 bases not matched to a gene. This CDR3 has 14 amino acids.

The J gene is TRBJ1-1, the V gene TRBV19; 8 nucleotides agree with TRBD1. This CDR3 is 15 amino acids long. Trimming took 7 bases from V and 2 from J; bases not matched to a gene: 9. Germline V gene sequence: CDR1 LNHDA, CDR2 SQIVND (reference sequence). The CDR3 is CASTLGTGGNTEAFF. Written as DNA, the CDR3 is TGTGCCAGTACCCTTGGGACAGGCGGTAACACTGAAGCTTTCTTT.

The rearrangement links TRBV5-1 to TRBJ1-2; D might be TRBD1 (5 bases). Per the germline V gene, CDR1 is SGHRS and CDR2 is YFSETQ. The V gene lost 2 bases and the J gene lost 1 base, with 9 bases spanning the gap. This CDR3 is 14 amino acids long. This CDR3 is CASSFGQVNYGYTF. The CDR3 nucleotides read TGCGCCAGCAGCTTCGGACAAGTTAACTATGGCTACACCTTC.

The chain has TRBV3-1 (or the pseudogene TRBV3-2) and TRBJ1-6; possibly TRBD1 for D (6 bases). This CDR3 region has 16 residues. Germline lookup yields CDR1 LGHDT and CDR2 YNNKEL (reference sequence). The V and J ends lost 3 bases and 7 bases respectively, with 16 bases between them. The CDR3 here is CASSHGGRGGNSPLHF. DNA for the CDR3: TGTGCCAGCAGCCACGGGGGGCGGGGAGGGAATTCACCCCTCCACTTT.

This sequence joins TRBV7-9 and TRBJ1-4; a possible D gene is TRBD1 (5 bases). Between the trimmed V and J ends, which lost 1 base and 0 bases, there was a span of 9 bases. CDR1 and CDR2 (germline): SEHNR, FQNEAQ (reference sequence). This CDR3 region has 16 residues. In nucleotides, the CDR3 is TGTGCCAGCAGCTTAGAGTGGGGCCCAACTAATGAAAAACTGTTTTTT. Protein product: CASSLEWGPTNEKLFF.

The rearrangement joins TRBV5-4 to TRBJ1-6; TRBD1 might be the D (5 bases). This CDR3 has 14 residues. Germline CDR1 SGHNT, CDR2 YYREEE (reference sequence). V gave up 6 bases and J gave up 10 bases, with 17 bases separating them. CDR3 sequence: CASTDTGIESPLHF. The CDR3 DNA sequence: TGTGCCAGCACCGATACAGGTATAGAGTCACCCCTCCACTTT.

CDR3 DNA sequence: TGTGCCAGCAGCGTCAGGACTAACCAAGAGACCCAGTACTTC. This gives the protein CASSVRTNQETQYF. The chain carries TRBV9 and TRBJ2-5; D may be TRBD2 (6 bases). This CDR3 comprises 14 residues. Germline V gene sequence: CDR1 SGDLS, CDR2 YYNGEE. The V end lost 2 bases, the J end lost 0 bases, and 8 bases lay between the germline ends. The full variable domain, rest sourced from reference TRBV9 and TRBJ2-5, is DSGVTQTPKHLITATGQRVTLRCSPRSGDLSVYWYQQSLDQGLQFLIQYYNGEERAKGNILERFSAQQFPDLHSELNLSSLELGDSALYFCASSVRTNQETQYFGPGTRLLVL.

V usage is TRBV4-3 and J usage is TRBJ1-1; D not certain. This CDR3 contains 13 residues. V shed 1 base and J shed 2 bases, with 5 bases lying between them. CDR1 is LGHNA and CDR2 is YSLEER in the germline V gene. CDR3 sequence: CASSQGVNTEAFF. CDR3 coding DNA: TGCGCCAGCAGCCAAGGAGTAAACACTGAAGCTTTCTTT.

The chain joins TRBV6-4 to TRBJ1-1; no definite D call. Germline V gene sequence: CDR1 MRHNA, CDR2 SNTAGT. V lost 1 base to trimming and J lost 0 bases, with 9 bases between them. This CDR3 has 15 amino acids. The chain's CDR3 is CASSDFTAMNTEAFF. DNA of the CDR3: TGTGCCAGCAGTGACTTTACAGCTATGAACACTGAAGCTTTCTTT.

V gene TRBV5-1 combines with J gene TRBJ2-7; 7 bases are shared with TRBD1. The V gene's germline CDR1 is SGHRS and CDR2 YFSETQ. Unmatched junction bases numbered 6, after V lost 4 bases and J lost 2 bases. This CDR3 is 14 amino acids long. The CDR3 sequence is CASSLTGRTYEQYF. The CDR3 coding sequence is TGCGCCAGCAGCCTGACAGGGCGCACCTACGAGCAGTACTTC.

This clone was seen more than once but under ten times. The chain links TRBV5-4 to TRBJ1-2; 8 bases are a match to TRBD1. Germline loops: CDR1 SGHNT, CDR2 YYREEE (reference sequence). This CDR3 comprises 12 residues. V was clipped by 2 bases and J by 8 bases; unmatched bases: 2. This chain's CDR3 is CASSFDRGGYTF. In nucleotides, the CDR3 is TGTGCCAGCAGCTTCGACAGGGGCGGCTACACCTTC.